A selection of T cell receptor beta chains follows, all from one sample in a study of blood T cell repertoires in COVID-19. Some clones are missing from TCRdb's copy, which holds only in-frame ones; the method was immunoSEQ multiplex PCR. In the table there are 45,000 to 60,000 clones, 84% of which are singletons. Material for sequencing was peripheral blood. These receptors were obtained from an elderly woman with acute or convalescent COVID-19. CDR3s include the opening cysteine and the closing phenylalanine or tryptophan. The order of the fields is D gene, V gene, J gene, clone size, CDR3 DNA, CDR3 protein. A D gene is named only where the DNA matches it firmly. Size is omitted from some rows. Given values are once, few, many or a class for expanded clones.

D gene: TRBD1
V gene: TRBV6-5
J gene: TRBJ1-2
clone size: NA
CDR3 DNA: TGTGCCAGCAGAAAGGCAGGGGGGAATGGCTACACCTTC
CDR3 protein: CASRKAGGNGYTF

D gene: NA
V gene: TRBV5-1
J gene: TRBJ2-7
clone size: NA
CDR3 DNA: TGCGCCAGCAGCATGACACCTACTCCTTACGAGCAGTACTTC
CDR3 protein: CASSMTPTPYEQYF

D gene: NA
V gene: TRBV11-2
J gene: TRBJ1-3
clone size: few
CDR3 DNA: TGTGCCAGCAGCCTCCCTGCGAACTCTGGAAACACCATATATTTT
CDR3 protein: CASSLPANSGNTIYF

D gene: TRBD1
V gene: TRBV6-5
J gene: TRBJ1-6
clone size: NA
CDR3 DNA: TGTGCCAGCAGTTACTCATGGACAGGGGGGAATTCACCCCTCCACTTT
CDR3 protein: CASSYSWTGGNSPLHF

D gene: TRBD1
V gene: TRBV28
J gene: TRBJ2-4
clone size: NA
CDR3 DNA: TGTGCCAGCAGTTTTCTATCGGGACAGGGGGCATTTGCTCAGTACTTC
CDR3 protein: CASSFLSGQGAFAQYF

D gene: NA
V gene: TRBV11-3
J gene: TRBJ1-6
clone size: NA
CDR3 DNA: TGTGCCAGCAGCGCAGGTGCCCCCCTCCACTTT
CDR3 protein: CASSAGAPLHF

D gene: TRBD1
V gene: TRBV3-1/TRBV3-2
J gene: TRBJ1-1
clone size: NA
CDR3 DNA: TGTGCCAGCAGCAATACAGGGGCCACTGAAGCTTTCTTT
CDR3 protein: CASSNTGATEAFF

D gene: NA
V gene: TRBV19
J gene: TRBJ1-6
clone size: NA
CDR3 DNA: TGTGCCAGTATCCCATCGGGGGGTCTGGGATCACCCCTCCACTTT
CDR3 protein: CASIPSGGLGSPLHF

D gene: NA
V gene: TRBV21-1
J gene: TRBJ2-5
clone size: NA
CDR3 DNA: TGTGCCAGCAGCAAAGGCACAGGGACAGGGGGCCAAGAGACCCAGTACTTC
CDR3 protein: CASSKGTGTGGQETQYF

D gene: NA
V gene: TRBV29-1
J gene: TRBJ2-3
clone size: NA
CDR3 DNA: TGCAGCGTCACAAGGGGGACAGATACGCAGTATTTT
CDR3 protein: CSVTRGTDTQYF

D gene: NA
V gene: TRBV18
J gene: TRBJ1-6
clone size: NA
CDR3 DNA: TGTGCCAGCTCAGGACAAGAAAATTCACCCCTCCACTTT
CDR3 protein: CASSGQENSPLHF

D gene: NA
V gene: TRBV5-1
J gene: TRBJ2-5
clone size: NA
CDR3 DNA: TGCGCCAGCAGCTTGGGGCAGGGTGGTGTTTCGGAGACCCAGTACTTC
CDR3 protein: CASSLGQGGVSETQYF

D gene: NA
V gene: TRBV5-1
J gene: TRBJ2-6
clone size: NA
CDR3 DNA: TGCGCCAGCGGCGGGGCAGAATACTCTGGGGCCAACGTCCTGACTTTC
CDR3 protein: CASGGAEYSGANVLTF